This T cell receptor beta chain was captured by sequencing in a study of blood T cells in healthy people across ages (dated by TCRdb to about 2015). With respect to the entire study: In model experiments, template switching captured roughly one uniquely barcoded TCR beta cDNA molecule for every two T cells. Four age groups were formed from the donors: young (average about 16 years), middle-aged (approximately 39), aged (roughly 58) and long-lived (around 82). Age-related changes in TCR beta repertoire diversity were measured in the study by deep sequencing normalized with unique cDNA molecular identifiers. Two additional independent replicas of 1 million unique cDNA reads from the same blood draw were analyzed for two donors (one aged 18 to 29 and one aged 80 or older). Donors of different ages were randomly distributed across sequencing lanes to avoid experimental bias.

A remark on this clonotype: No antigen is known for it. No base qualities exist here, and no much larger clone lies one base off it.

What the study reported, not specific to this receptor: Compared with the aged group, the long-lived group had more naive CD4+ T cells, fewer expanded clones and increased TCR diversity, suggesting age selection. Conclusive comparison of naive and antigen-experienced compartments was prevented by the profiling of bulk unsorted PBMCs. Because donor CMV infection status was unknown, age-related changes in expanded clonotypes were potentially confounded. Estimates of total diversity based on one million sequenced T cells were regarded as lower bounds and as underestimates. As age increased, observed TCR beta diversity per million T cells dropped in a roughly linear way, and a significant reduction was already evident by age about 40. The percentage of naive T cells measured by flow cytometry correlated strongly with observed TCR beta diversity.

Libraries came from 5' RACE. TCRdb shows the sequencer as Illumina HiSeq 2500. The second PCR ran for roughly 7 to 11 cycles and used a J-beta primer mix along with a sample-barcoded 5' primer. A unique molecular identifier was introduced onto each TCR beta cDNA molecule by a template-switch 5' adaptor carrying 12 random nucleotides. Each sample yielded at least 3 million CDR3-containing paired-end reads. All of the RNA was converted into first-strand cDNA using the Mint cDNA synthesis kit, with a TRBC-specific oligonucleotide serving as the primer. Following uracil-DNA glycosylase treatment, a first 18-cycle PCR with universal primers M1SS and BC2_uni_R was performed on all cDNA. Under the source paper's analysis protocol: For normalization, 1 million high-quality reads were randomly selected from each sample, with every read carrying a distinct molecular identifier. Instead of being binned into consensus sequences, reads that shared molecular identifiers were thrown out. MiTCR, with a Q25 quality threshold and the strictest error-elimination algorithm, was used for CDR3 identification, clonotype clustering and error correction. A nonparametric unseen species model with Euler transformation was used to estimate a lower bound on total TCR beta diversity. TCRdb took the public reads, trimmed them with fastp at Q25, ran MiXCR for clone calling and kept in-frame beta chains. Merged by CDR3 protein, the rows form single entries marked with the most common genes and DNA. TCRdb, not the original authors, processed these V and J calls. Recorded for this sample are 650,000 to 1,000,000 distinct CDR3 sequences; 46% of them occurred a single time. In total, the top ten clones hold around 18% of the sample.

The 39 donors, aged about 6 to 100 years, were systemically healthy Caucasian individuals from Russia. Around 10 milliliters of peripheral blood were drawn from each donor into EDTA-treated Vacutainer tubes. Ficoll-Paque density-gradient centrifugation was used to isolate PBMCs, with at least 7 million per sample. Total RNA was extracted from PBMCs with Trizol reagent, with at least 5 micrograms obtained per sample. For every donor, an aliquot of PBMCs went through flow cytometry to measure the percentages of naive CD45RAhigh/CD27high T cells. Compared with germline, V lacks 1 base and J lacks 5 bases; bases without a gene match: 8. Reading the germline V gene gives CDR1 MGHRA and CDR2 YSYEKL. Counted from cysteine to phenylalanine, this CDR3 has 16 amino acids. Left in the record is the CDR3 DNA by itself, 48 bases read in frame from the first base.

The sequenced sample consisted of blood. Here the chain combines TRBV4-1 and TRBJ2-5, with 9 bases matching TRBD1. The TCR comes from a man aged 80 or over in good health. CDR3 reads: CASSQVPTGGVETQYF. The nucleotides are TGCGCCAGCAGCCAAGTCCCGACAGGGGGAGTGGAGACCCAGTACTTC.